The rows below give T cell receptor beta chains drawn from one sample of a study of shared clonotypes between healthy human individuals. Profiled with immunoSEQ multiplex PCR; TCRdb holds only in-frame clones, not every one. The profile shows some 500,000 clones, about 96% of them singletons. Sequencing used naive CD4+ T cells sorted from blood. Receptors originate from a woman aged 25-40 years in good health. The CDR3 runs from the conserved cysteine through the conserved F or W.

J gene: TRBJ2-7; V gene: TRBV18; CDR3 length: 17; CDR3 protein: CASSGSAGLAGAYEQYF
J gene: TRBJ2-4; V gene: TRBV11-2; CDR3 length: 17; CDR3 protein: CASSSSGGLLAKNIQYF
J gene: TRBJ2-1; V gene: TRBV2; CDR3 length: 10; CDR3 protein: CAVLDSRTFF
J gene: TRBJ1-4; V gene: TRBV9; CDR3 length: 15; CDR3 protein: CASSVGTGRDEKLFF
J gene: TRBJ2-5; V gene: TRBV5-4; CDR3 length: 16; CDR3 protein: CASSPTLLAGGETQYF
J gene: TRBJ2-7; V gene: TRBV6-5; CDR3 length: 15; CDR3 protein: CASSPRFAGAYEQYF
J gene: TRBJ2-7; V gene: TRBV10-2; CDR3 length: 14; CDR3 protein: CASTGGRKDYEQYF
J gene: TRBJ1-1; V gene: TRBV28; CDR3 length: 12; CDR3 protein: CASSERVGEAFF
J gene: TRBJ2-1; V gene: TRBV5-1; CDR3 length: 16; CDR3 protein: CASKAQSGYPYNEQFF
J gene: TRBJ1-5; V gene: TRBV7-9; CDR3 length: 14; CDR3 protein: CASAAGQGYQPQHF
J gene: TRBJ1-5; V gene: TRBV28; CDR3 length: 16; CDR3 protein: CASRASIGTGDQPQHF
J gene: TRBJ2-1; V gene: TRBV5-1; CDR3 length: 14; CDR3 protein: CASSPRTAHNEQFF
J gene: TRBJ2-1; V gene: TRBV7-3; CDR3 length: 15; CDR3 protein: CASRLAGGSTNEQFF
J gene: -; V gene: TRBV5-1; CDR3 length: 15; CDR3 protein: CASSLDWDRIYEQYF
J gene: TRBJ2-1; V gene: TRBV21-1; CDR3 length: 14; CDR3 protein: CASTHNYRDDEQFF
J gene: TRBJ2-5; V gene: TRBV6-1; CDR3 length: 12; CDR3 protein: CASRLSDETQYF
J gene: TRBJ1-2; V gene: TRBV19; CDR3 length: 15; CDR3 protein: CASSIDGPSNYGYTF
J gene: TRBJ2-6; V gene: TRBV5-1; CDR3 length: 18; CDR3 protein: CASSLSPATNSGANVLTF
J gene: TRBJ2-1; V gene: TRBV25-1; CDR3 length: 18; CDR3 protein: CASSFEASGREKWNEQFF
J gene: TRBJ1-5; V gene: TRBV5-1; CDR3 length: 14; CDR3 protein: CASSLARGGQPQHF
J gene: TRBJ2-1; V gene: TRBV5-4; CDR3 length: 16; CDR3 protein: CASSSPGPPTGNEQFF
J gene: TRBJ2-3; V gene: TRBV4-2; CDR3 length: 14; CDR3 protein: CASSQVDRTDTQYF
J gene: TRBJ2-7; V gene: TRBV15; CDR3 length: 15; CDR3 protein: CATSRESGGSGEQYF
J gene: TRBJ2-6; V gene: TRBV6-6; CDR3 length: 15; CDR3 protein: CASSPGFSGANVLTF
J gene: TRBJ2-7; V gene: TRBV5-1; CDR3 length: 15; CDR3 protein: CARTKSNTYAHEQYF
J gene: TRBJ1-3; V gene: TRBV2; CDR3 length: 12; CDR3 protein: CASSDSGNTIYF
J gene: TRBJ1-2; V gene: TRBV19; CDR3 length: 16; CDR3 protein: CASSPPGGYSGYGYTF
J gene: TRBJ1-2; V gene: TRBV19; CDR3 length: 15; CDR3 protein: CASSVTGGLSGGYTF
J gene: TRBJ1-2; V gene: TRBV27; CDR3 length: 14; CDR3 protein: CASGISSSSYGYTF
J gene: TRBJ1-1; V gene: TRBV4-2; CDR3 length: 10; CDR3 protein: CASGAPEAFF
J gene: TRBJ2-5; V gene: TRBV29-1; CDR3 length: 13; CDR3 protein: CSVELPRGKTQYF
J gene: TRBJ2-7; V gene: TRBV18; CDR3 length: 15; CDR3 protein: CASSPPPGSSGEQYF
J gene: TRBJ2-7; V gene: TRBV1; CDR3 length: 8; CDR3 protein: CNGGEQYF
J gene: TRBJ1-1; V gene: TRBV7-9; CDR3 length: 14; CDR3 protein: CASSFDRANSEAFF
J gene: TRBJ2-6; V gene: TRBV23-1; CDR3 length: 15; CDR3 protein: CASSTQQSRANVLTF
J gene: TRBJ2-1; V gene: TRBV7-3; CDR3 length: 15; CDR3 protein: CASSPTSGNYNEQFF
J gene: TRBJ1-5; V gene: TRBV18; CDR3 length: 15; CDR3 protein: CASSLEGQTGQPQHF
J gene: TRBJ2-2; V gene: TRBV7-9; CDR3 length: 14; CDR3 protein: CASSLRRDAGELFF
J gene: TRBJ2-5; V gene: TRBV2; CDR3 length: 13; CDR3 protein: CASAAGARETQYF
J gene: TRBJ2-2; V gene: TRBV5-1; CDR3 length: 15; CDR3 protein: CATILAGGWGGELFF
J gene: TRBJ1-2; V gene: TRBV28; CDR3 length: 14; CDR3 protein: CASSLTGRNHGYTF